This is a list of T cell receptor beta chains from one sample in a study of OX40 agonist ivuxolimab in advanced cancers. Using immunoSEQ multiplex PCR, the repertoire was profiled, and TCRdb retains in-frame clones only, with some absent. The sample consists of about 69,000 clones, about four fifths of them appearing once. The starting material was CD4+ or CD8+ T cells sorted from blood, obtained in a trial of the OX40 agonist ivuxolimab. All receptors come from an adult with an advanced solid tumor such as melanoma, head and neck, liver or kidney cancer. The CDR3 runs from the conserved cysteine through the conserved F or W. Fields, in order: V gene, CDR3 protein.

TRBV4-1,CASSPLEGINEQFF
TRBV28,CASSLIPNTEAFF
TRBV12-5,CASGLVPKQGKGSNQPQHF
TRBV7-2,CASSLMGTGVGSEQFF
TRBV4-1,CASSQDRQGWAEKLFF
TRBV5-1,CASSSFDTQYF
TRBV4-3,CASSQDGGIGNTIYF
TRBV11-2,CASSLGISGGASSADTQYF
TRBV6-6,CASSPRRDSGYTF
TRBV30,CAWSDRDRATVGYGYTF
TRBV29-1,CSVDRQNYGYTF
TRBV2,CASRLAGTSYEQYF
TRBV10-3,CAISDAGQGTDTQYF
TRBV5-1,CASSLGGSTDTQYF
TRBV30,CAWSRDTEAFF
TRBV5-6,CASSTWGVRETQYF
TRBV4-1,CASSQAAGYNEQFF